The 21 T cell receptor beta chains presented below share a single source sample, sequenced in a study of blood T cells in healthy people across ages. Combining a sample-barcoded 5' primer with a J-beta primer mix, a second PCR ran for about 7 to 11 cycles. One entry per CDR3 protein, called by TCRdb with MiXCR from the 5' RACE reads. Of about 1,400,000 distinct CDR3 sequences detected, roughly 64% appear once; the ten largest clones hold 6.5% to 8%. What was sequenced was blood. The receptor set was obtained from a man aged 18 to 35 in good health.

The chain recombines TRBV5-1 with TRBJ2-5, with no clear D. The V gene's germline CDR1 is SGHRS and CDR2 YFSETQ. The V and J ends lost 4 bases and 1 base respectively, with 11 bases between them. CDR3 length: 14 amino acids. CDR3 coding DNA: TGCGCCAGCAGCCCCTTGGTGAGCCAAGAGACCCAGTACTTC. Translating it yields CASSPLVSQETQYF.

The chain has TRBV29-1 and TRBJ2-1; TRBD2 might be the D (5 bases). With 7 bases removed from V and 5 bases from J, the gap between germline ends came to 18 bases. There are 14 residues in the CDR3. Germline values: CDR1 SQVTM, CDR2 ANQGSEA. This CDR3 is CSERGLRLDNEQFF. CDR3 nucleotide sequence: TGCAGCGAAAGAGGACTCCGCTTGGACAATGAGCAGTTCTTC.

This clonotype was observed a few times. This chain links TRBV20-1 with TRBJ1-4, with D possibly TRBD1 on 5 matching bases. Trimming pared 4 bases from V and 7 bases from J, leaving 10 bases between. Germline V gene data show CDR1 as DFQATT and CDR2 as SNEGSKA (reference sequence). The CDR3 has 12 amino acids. CDR3 amino acids: CSATQGGEKLFF. CDR3 sequence (DNA): TGCAGTGCTACCCAGGGAGGTGAAAAACTGTTTTTT.

The chain has TRBV5-1 and TRBJ2-7, with 11 bases identical to TRBD2. The CDR3 is 16 residues long. The junction had 7 bases not matched to a gene; V was cut back by 4 bases and J by 1 base. Germline-derived CDR1 and CDR2 are SGHRS and YFSETQ. CDR3 nucleotides: TGCGCCAGCAGCGGGAAGGGACTAGCGGTGTCCTACGAGCAGTACTTC. This gives the protein CASSGKGLAVSYEQYF. Full variable domain (rest looked up from reference TRBV5-1 and TRBJ2-7): KAGVTQTPRYLIKTRGQQVTLSCSPISGHRSVSWYQQTPGQGLQFLFEYFSETQRNKGNFPGRFSGRQFSNSRSEMNVSTLELGDSALYLCASSGKGLAVSYEQYFGPGTRLTVT.

J is TRBJ2-5 and V is TRBV7-9; no definite D call. Trimming pared 5 bases from V and 3 bases from J, leaving 22 bases between. Germline V CDR1 and CDR2: SEHNR, FQNEAQ (reference sequence). CDR3 size: 17 residues. CDR3 sequence: CASSTPLPPRVKETQYF. In DNA, the CDR3 is TGTGCCAGCAGCACGCCCCTTCCCCCCCGGGTGAAAGAGACCCAGTACTTC.

The chain has TRBV12-3 or TRBV12-4 and TRBJ1-5; the D is unclear. V lost 2 bases and J lost 5, with 7 bases in between. CDR3 length: 13 residues. The CDR3 DNA sequence: TGTGCCAGCAGTTTACGGCTGGATCAGCCCCAGCATTTT. It specifies CASSLRLDQPQHF.

V is TRBV28 and J is TRBJ1-2; weak D call: TRBD1 (5 bases). The CDR3 length is 13 residues. The V and J ends lost 4 bases and 5 bases respectively, with 11 bases between them. The germline V gene has CDR1 MDHEN and CDR2 SYDVKM. The CDR3 here is CASSSSGPYGYTF. The DNA for the CDR3 is TGTGCCAGCAGTTCGTCGGGGCCTTATGGCTACACCTTC.

V is TRBV6-6 and J is TRBJ2-7, with D perhaps TRBD1 (6 bases). CDR1 and CDR2 (germline): MNHNY, SVGAGI (reference sequence). Trimming cost V 2 bases and J 7 bases, with 9 bases left between them. The CDR3 totals 12 residues. The CDR3 spells CASSYPQGEQYF. The CDR3 region has the DNA TGTGCCAGCAGTTACCCCCAGGGGGAGCAGTACTTC.

The chain uses TRBV6-5 and TRBJ1-6; no clear D gene. The CDR3 consists of 20 residues. Germline V lookup: CDR1 MNHEY, CDR2 SVGAGI. Trimming took off 2 bases at V and 0 bases at J, with 20 bases between the two ends. The CDR3 is CASSYGVDEALLSYNSPLHF. The CDR3 DNA reads as TGTGCCAGCAGTTACGGGGTCGATGAGGCCCTGCTCTCCTATAATTCACCCCTCCACTTT.

This clonotype occurred a few times. The V gene is TRBV3-1, the J gene TRBJ2-3; weak D call: TRBD2 (6 bases). V lost 1 base and J 2 bases, leaving 10 bases between the germline ends. CDR3 length equals 15 residues. Germline V lookup: CDR1 LGHDT, CDR2 YNNKEL (reference sequence). CDR3 sequence: CASSQGRAHTDTQYF. DNA for the CDR3: TGTGCCAGCAGCCAAGGGAGGGCCCACACAGATACGCAGTATTTT.

The CDR3 protein is CASSSSGEGSAEQFF. The CDR3 coding sequence is TGTGCCAGCAGTTCCTCGGGGGAGGGATCTGCTGAGCAGTTCTTC. The chain links TRBV27 to TRBJ2-1, with TRBD2 matching 7 bases. This CDR3 region has 15 residues. From germline, CDR1 is MNHEY and CDR2 SMNVEV (reference sequence). V shed 4 bases and J 9 bases; nucleotides not matched to a gene: 12.

This clonotype came up a few times. This chain's CDR3 is CASIIRANNQPQHF. DNA of the CDR3: TGTGCCAGTATTATCCGGGCCAACAATCAGCCCCAGCATTTT. The chain links TRBV28 to TRBJ1-5, with D hard to call. Germline loops: CDR1 MDHEN, CDR2 SYDVKM. The CDR3 extends over 14 amino acids. V was trimmed by 9 bases and J by 3 bases, leaving 15 bases between them. The entire variable domain, with the rest obtained from reference TRBV28 and TRBJ1-5, is as follows: DVKVTQSSRYLVKRTGEKVFLECVQDMDHENMFWYRQDPGLGLRLIYFSYDVKMKEKGDIPEGYSVSREKKERFSLILESASTNQTSMYLCASIIRANNQPQHFGDGTRLSIL.

The rearrangement uses TRBV5-1 and TRBJ2-4, with 8 bases lining up with TRBD2. The end of the DNA aligns better with TRBJ2-7, so the J call may be wrong. The germline CDR1 and CDR2 sequences are SGHRS and YFSETQ. This CDR3 contains 16 residues. The CDR3 reads CASSWGLRGASYEQYF. The CDR3, as DNA: TGCGCCAGCAGCTGGGGTTTGCGGGGGGCCTCCTACGAGCAGTACTTC.

This clonotype showed up just once. J is TRBJ1-4 and V is TRBV7-9; D remains unclear. With 8 bases removed from V and 8 bases from J, the gap between germline ends came to 6 bases. Germline loops: CDR1 SEHNR, CDR2 FQNEAQ (reference sequence). This CDR3 region has 10 residues. The CDR3 here is CASDEEKLFF. The CDR3 region has the DNA TGTGCCAGCGATGAGGAAAAACTGTTTTTT.

The chain carries TRBV7-2 and TRBJ1-1; the D is unclear. Per the germline V gene, CDR1 is SGHTA and CDR2 is FQGNSA. V gave up 5 bases and J gave up 1 base, with 17 bases separating them. CDR3 length: 16 residues. The CDR3 bases are TGTGCCAGCAGCCCCTTTTTCGGCCCTGGGAACACTGAAGCTTTCTTT. Translating it yields CASSPFFGPGNTEAFF. The variable domain in full, completed from reference TRBV7-2 and TRBJ1-1, reads GAGVSQSPSNKVTEKGKDVELRCDPISGHTALYWYRQSLGQGLEFLIYFQGNSAPDKSGLPSDRFSAERTGGSVSTLTIQRTQQEDSAVYLCASSPFFGPGNTEAFFGQGTRLTVV.

This clonotype was seen a handful of times. V is TRBV25-1 and J is TRBJ2-7, with 7 nucleotides matching TRBD1. CDR1 is MGHDK, CDR2 SYGVNS, per germline. CDR3 length: 15 residues. V lost 6 bases and J lost 7; bases outside the gene matches: 15. The CDR3 DNA is TGTGCCAGCAGAGAGACAGGGATGCTCAATGAGGAGCAGTACTTC. Translation: CASRETGMLNEEQYF.

The chain recombines TRBV11-2 with TRBJ2-2; 9 bases map to TRBD2. The V and J ends lost 5 bases and 6 bases, in that order; junction bases with no gene match: 4. Germline V gene sequence: CDR1 SGHAT, CDR2 FQNNGV. The CDR3 spans 14 residues. CDR3 in DNA: TGTGCCAGCAGCCCGGGACTAGCTTCCGGGGAGCTGTTTTTT. It is translated as CASSPGLASGELFF.

CDR3 bases: TGTGCCAGCAGGGGGACGTTGAACACTGAAGCTTTCTTT. Its protein is CASRGTLNTEAFF. This sequence joins TRBV27 and TRBJ1-1; a possible D gene is TRBD1 (5 bases). Trimming pared 6 bases from V and 0 bases from J, leaving 8 bases between. This CDR3 has 13 residues. The germline CDR1 and CDR2 sequences are MNHEY and SMNVEV (reference sequence).

V and J are TRBV29-1 and TRBJ2-3; no firm D call. V was shortened by 4 bases and J by 4 bases, with 9 bases between the two germline ends. The V gene's germline CDR1 is SQVTM and CDR2 ANQGSEA. CDR3 length: 12 amino acids. The CDR3 DNA is TGCAGCGTTGGTCAAAGAGCAGATACGCAGTATTTT. Protein sequence: CSVGQRADTQYF.

The genes are TRBV25-1 and TRBJ1-2; a possible D gene is TRBD1 (6 bases). CDR1 MGHDK and CDR2 SYGVNS come from the germline V gene. Deletions cut 3 bases from V and 3 bases from J, with 11 bases between. The CDR3 extends over 14 amino acids. In nucleotides, the CDR3 is TGTGCCAGCAGTGACGACCCAGGGGACTATGGCTACACCTTC. It is translated as CASSDDPGDYGYTF.

The CDR3 nucleotides are TGTGCCAGCAGCCCCAACGGAGGAGGACAGCCCCAGCATTTT. This gives the protein CASSPNGGGQPQHF. The chain employs TRBV12-3 or TRBV12-4 and TRBJ1-5; D not resolved. The CDR3 is made up of 14 amino acids. The V end lost 6 bases, the J end lost 7 bases, and 16 bases lay between the germline ends.